A selection of T cell receptor beta chains follows, all from one sample in a study of identical twins. Using its own MiXCR run on the 5' RACE reads, TCRdb lists one record per CDR3 protein. This sample has hundreds of thousands of distinct CDR3 sequences; about 20% occur once, and the top ten carry about an eighth. These data also featured in a second study, about T cells expressing NK-cell markers.

Sequenced material: PBMCs. These receptors were obtained from a woman younger than 35 in good health. CDR3s include the opening cysteine and the closing phenylalanine or tryptophan. A D gene is named only where the DNA matches it firmly. Expanded clones are given a class, and other clones once, few, many or no size at all.

size	D	V	J	DNA	CDR3
few	NA	TRBV6-1	TRBJ2-1	TGTGCCAGCAGCACCCTACAGGGCACGGTGTCGGGTGAGCAGTTCTTC	CASSTLQGTVSGEQFF
NA	NA	TRBV5-1	TRBJ2-1	TGCGCCAGCAGCTTGGACCTCACAGACCCTTACAATGAGCAGTTCTTC	CASSLDLTDPYNEQFF
NA	TRBD2	TRBV5-1	TRBJ2-7	TGCGCCAGCAGCATGACCCCAGCGGGATCCCACTACGAGCAGTACTTC	CASSMTPAGSHYEQYF
few	NA	TRBV14	TRBJ1-1	TGTGCCAGCAGCCCTTTGACCCACGCCAAAGAAGCTTTCTTT	CASSPLTHAKEAFF
many	NA	TRBV20-1	TRBJ2-2	TGCAGTGCTAGAGATGAGGCGGGCGGGGAGCTGTTTTTT	CSARDEAGGELFF
many	NA	TRBV12-3/TRBV12-4	TRBJ2-5	TGTGCCAGCAGTTTACGAACCGAGACCCAGTACTTC	CASSLRTETQYF
NA	NA	TRBV20-1	TRBJ2-5	TGCAGTGCTACGTTGTACCGGGCCCCGTACTTC	CSATLYRAPYF
NA	NA	TRBV6-2/TRBV6-3	TRBJ2-7	TGTGCCAGCAGGCCTCTGCTAGCCTTAAGGACCTACGAGCAGTACTTC	CASRPLLALRTYEQYF
few	TRBD2	TRBV5-1	TRBJ2-1	TGCGCCAGCAGCCCGGCGGGAGGGCCGGTCGCATACAATGAGCAGTTCTTC	CASSPAGGPVAYNEQFF
NA	NA	TRBV3-1	TRBJ2-1	TGTGCCAGCAGCCACCTTTACAGATCCTACAATGAGCAGTTCTTC	CASSHLYRSYNEQFF
medium-sized	NA	TRBV6-5	TRBJ2-5	TGTGCCAGCAGCACGGGAGACGTGAAGACCCAGTACTTC	CASSTGDVKTQYF
NA	NA	TRBV12-3/TRBV12-4	TRBJ2-7	TGTGCCAGCAGTTTCCCAGCAGCCTACGAGCAGTACTTC	CASSFPAAYEQYF
few	TRBD2	TRBV4-2	TRBJ2-5	TGTGCCAGCAGCCAACAATCTCGGGATAGCGGGGTGGAGACCCAGTACTTC	CASSQQSRDSGVETQYF
few	TRBD1	TRBV15	TRBJ2-3	TGTGCCACCAGCATACCTACAGGGGGTACAGATACGCAGTATTTT	CATSIPTGGTDTQYF
once	TRBD2	TRBV7-3	TRBJ2-1	TGTGCCAGCAGCTCAGCGGGGGGGCGAAATGAGCAGTTCTTC	CASSSAGGRNEQFF
NA	TRBD1	TRBV12-3/TRBV12-4	TRBJ1-5	TGTGCCAGCAGTCCGACAGGGGGTAGCAATCAGCCCCAGCATTTT	CASSPTGGSNQPQHF
NA	NA	TRBV5-1	TRBJ2-1	TGCGCCAGCAAGCCGGGAGCCGCCTACAATGAGCAGTTCTTC	CASKPGAAYNEQFF
few	NA	TRBV7-2	TRBJ1-3	TGTGCCAGCAGCTTAGCGGCTATCACTGGAAACACCATATATTTT	CASSLAAITGNTIYF
NA	NA	TRBV6-1	TRBJ1-5	TGTGCCAGCACCCGCGGGGCAGGGGGCAATCAGCCCCAGCATTTT	CASTRGAGGNQPQHF
few	TRBD2	TRBV5-1	TRBJ2-1	TGCGCCAGCAGCCCCACCACTACTAGCGGGAAGAGGAACAATGAGCAGTTCTTC	CASSPTTTSGKRNNEQFF
NA	NA	TRBV14	TRBJ2-1	TGTGCCAGCAGCCAAAGTCTAGCGAACAACAATGAGCAGTTCTTC	CASSQSLANNNEQFF
NA	TRBD2	TRBV5-1	TRBJ2-5	TGCGCCAGCAGCTCTAATCCTAGCGGCCAAGAGACCCAGTACTTC	CASSSNPSGQETQYF
once	TRBD1	TRBV15	TRBJ1-1	TGTGCCACCCCCGGGACAGGGATGATGAACACTGAAGCTTTCTTT	CATPGTGMMNTEAFF
many	TRBD2	TRBV10-3	TRBJ2-2	TGTGCCATCACCCCCCTTGGGCGGGAGGCCGGTACCGGGGAGCTGTTTTTT	CAITPLGREAGTGELFF
NA	NA	TRBV16	TRBJ1-2	TGTGCCAGCAGCCAATCGGAGGACAGAACGCCCCACGGGGATGGCTACACCTTC	CASSQSEDRTPHGDGYTF
few	NA	TRBV7-2	TRBJ2-7	TGTGCCAGCAGCTTCTGGACCACCGGGGAGCAGTACTTC	CASSFWTTGEQYF